The T cell receptor (beta chain) described here comes from a study of CD8 T cell repertoires and HIV-1 epitope variants. In the case of this clone: The antigen is unknown.

V was cut by 3 bases and J by 8 bases, with 16 bases left in between. Looked up from germline, CDR1 is MNHEY and CDR2 is SMNVEV (reference sequence). The CDR3 has 14 amino acids. Profiled with immunoSEQ multiplex PCR; TCRdb holds only in-frame clones, not every one. Counted here are under 4,000 clones, about three fifths occurring once; the ten biggest clones make up around two fifths. V gene TRBV27 combines with J gene TRBJ1-2; D gene unclear. This TCR came from a male donor with HIV. The sequencing sample was made of cultured CD8+ T cells derived from PBMCs. The CDR3, as DNA: TGTGCCAGCAGTTTCTGGCCTCTGTCTGACGGCTACACCTTC. Encoded protein: CASSFWPLSDGYTF.